The clone carrying this TCR beta chain occurred a few times. Germline V gene sequence: CDR1 DFQATT, CDR2 SNEGSKA (reference sequence). The CDR3 runs to 14 residues. V shed 5 bases, J shed 4 bases, and the junction held 5 bases outside the gene matches. These data come from a study of identical twins. A universal primer site was created by template switching, with the cDNA bearing unique molecular identifiers. TCRdb re-derived calls from the 5' RACE reads in MiXCR, one entry per CDR3 protein. The sample has roughly 190,000 distinct CDR3 sequences, 15% seen once. The data were also submitted as part of a second study, on T cells expressing NK-cell markers.

Sequencing used CD8+ T cells sorted from blood. The TCR comes from a woman aged 18 to 35 in good health. This chain links TRBV20-1 with TRBJ2-1, with TRBD2 matching 10 bases. CDR3 residues: CSAPSGRGYNEQFF. The CDR3 nucleotides are TGCAGTGCTCCGAGCGGGAGGGGGTACAATGAGCAGTTCTTC.